The source of this T cell receptor (beta chain) is a study of regulatory T cells in long-lasting Graves disease. The time point denotes: newly diagnosed GD, antithyroid drugs for less than 3 months. PBMC-extracted RNA yielded the TCR library. The germline V and J ends were trimmed by 6 bases and 4 bases, with 10 bases remaining between them. CDR3 length equals 12 residues. Many counts were recorded for this clonotype. TCR beta libraries were built with iRepertoire HTBI primers and Arm-PCR of CDR3 regions. Via MiXCR, TCRdb re-called the multiplex PCR reads, giving one row per CDR3 protein. The repertoire holds about 460,000 distinct CDR3 sequences, around 15% seen once, with over 15% in the top ten. The same sample was also studied in work on T cells in Graves' hyperthyroidism and ophthalmopathy. That publication notes: Patients aged 18 to 65 had newly diagnosed hyperthyroidism of under 2 months' duration. Uncontrolled infection, other autoimmune disease, pregnancy or lactation barred patients from enrollment. Primed by the HTBI set, a first-round RT-PCR was run on the TCR CDR3. Within blood appeared most thyroid clonotypes that had expanded above 0.001.

Sequenced material: peripheral blood mononuclear cells (PBMCs), taken at new diagnosis, from a patient treated with antithyroid drugs. The chain uses TRBV12-3 or TRBV12-4 and TRBJ2-7; a weak D match, TRBD2 (6 bases). The receptor's source is a woman aged 45-65 years with Graves disease. CDR3 protein: CASSPGDYEQYF. CDR3 in DNA: TGTGCCAGCAGCCCGGGAGATTACGAGCAGTACTTC.